This T cell receptor (beta chain) originates from a study of tumor-infiltrating lymphocytes in primary liver carcinoma. For the study at large: Surgical resection served as treatment for the primary liver carcinoma of these patients.

Unsorted whole blood served as the source of blood RNA, and germline DNA was extracted as well. No patient had received treatment, and all had chronic HBV infection. Preoperatively, about 3.6 milliliters of peripheral blood were collected. V trimming: 5 bases; J trimming: 15 bases; junction bases outside the gene matches: 16. Germline CDR1 is SGHAT and CDR2 is FQNNGV. This CDR3 is 15 amino acids long. Using a constant-region primer together with ProtoScript II reverse transcriptase, TCR beta cDNA was made from around 500 ng of total RNA. Three nested multiplex PCR rounds of slightly modified ARM-PCR generated TCR beta libraries. In the first two PCR rounds, TRBV1-TRBV30 forward primers were paired with a C-beta reverse primer, and each round lasted nine to ten cycles. Each CDR3 protein gets one entry after TCRdb re-called the multiplex PCR reads with MiXCR. The sample lists around 210,000 distinct CDR3 sequences; roughly two thirds were seen once.

This receptor was taken from a woman aged 55-70 years with primary liver carcinoma and hepatitis B virus infection. The sample was peripheral blood. This chain links TRBV11-2 with TRBJ2-1; 10 bases align to TRBD2. The CDR3 region has the DNA TGTGCCAGCAGCCCGCTCGGGGGGCTAGCGGGAGCCTGGTTCTTC. Translating gives CASSPLGGLAGAWFF.